Below are 17 T cell receptor beta chains sequenced from a single sample in a study of blood T cell repertoires in COVID-19. TCRdb's copy holds only in-frame clones and misses some; the assay was immunoSEQ multiplex PCR. The sample records fewer than 150,000 clones, about 78% being singletons. Sequencing used peripheral blood. These receptors were taken from a man aged 70 or older with acute or convalescent COVID-19.

The V gene is TRBV12-3 or TRBV12-4, the J gene TRBJ1-2; perhaps TRBD1 as D (6 bases). With 6 bases removed from V and 8 bases from J, the gap between germline ends came to 16 bases. This CDR3 contains 13 residues. The CDR3 region is CASSYRVESGYTF. CDR3 DNA sequence: TGTGCCAGCAGCTACAGGGTGGAGAGCGGCTACACCTTC.

The chain employs TRBV2 and TRBJ1-1; 8 bases are a match to TRBD1. V shed 2 bases and J 0 bases; nucleotides not matched to a gene: 2. Germline CDR1 SNHLY, CDR2 FYNNEI. The CDR3 has 15 residues. DNA for the CDR3: TGTGCCAGCAGTGAACAGGGGGCGATGAACACTGAAGCTTTCTTT. It encodes CASSEQGAMNTEAFF. The full variable domain, completed using reference TRBV2 and TRBJ1-1, is EPEVTQTPSHQVTQMGQEVILRCVPISNHLYFYWYRQILGQKVEFLVSFYNNEISEKSEIFDDQFSVERPDGSNFTLKIRSTKLEDSAMYFCASSEQGAMNTEAFFGQGTRLTVV.

The chain recombines TRBV7-2 with TRBJ1-1; possibly TRBD1 for D (6 bases). CDR3 length equals 14 residues. CDR1 is SGHTA and CDR2 is FQGNSA in the germline V gene. Trimming left V 3 bases short and J 6 bases short, with 14 bases between. CDR3 sequence reads: CASSFTGFGAEAFF. CDR3 nucleotide sequence: TGTGCCAGCAGCTTTACAGGGTTCGGCGCTGAAGCTTTCTTT.

J is TRBJ2-2 and V is TRBV19, with a tentative D call TRBD1 (6 bases). V lost 3 bases and J lost 5, with 10 bases in between. The CDR3 has 14 residues. CDR1 and CDR2 (germline): LNHDA, SQIVND (reference sequence). The CDR3 here is CASSIRGATGELFF. CDR3 coding DNA: TGTGCCAGTAGTATCAGGGGAGCAACCGGGGAGCTGTTTTTT.

The gene calls are TRBV5-5 and TRBJ1-1; D call uncertain. The CDR3 is 13 amino acids. The V gene lost 6 bases and the J gene lost 3 bases, with 12 bases spanning the gap. Germline V CDR1 and CDR2: SGHKS, YYEKEE (reference sequence). The CDR3 sequence is CASTLASDTEAFF. The CDR3 DNA is TGTGCCAGCACCCTCGCCAGCGACACTGAAGCTTTCTTT. Variable domain in full (rest from reference TRBV5-5 and TRBJ1-1): DAGVTQSPTHLIKTRGQQVTLRCSPISGHKSVSWYQQVLGQGPQFIFQYYEKEERGRGNFPDRFSARQFPNYSSELNVNALLLGDSALYLCASTLASDTEAFFGQGTRLTVV.

V usage is TRBV4-3 and J usage is TRBJ2-3; 7 nucleotides match TRBD1. V lost 0 bases to trimming and J lost 3 bases; unmatched junction nucleotides: 3. CDR1 and CDR2 (germline): LGHNA, YSLEER. The CDR3 runs to 15 residues. CDR3 DNA sequence: TGCGCCAGCAGCCAAGATGACAGGGTTACAGATACGCAGTATTTT. This sequence encodes CASSQDDRVTDTQYF.

The chain has TRBV5-1 and TRBJ1-1; 8 bases align to TRBD1. The J segment lost 4 bases and the V segment lost 4 bases, leaving 6 bases of the junction unmatched. CDR1 and CDR2 from the germline V gene are SGHRS and YFSETQ. This CDR3 contains 14 residues. The CDR3, as DNA: TGCGCCAGCAGCATGGACAGGGTGGGCACTGAAGCTTTCTTT. Its protein is CASSMDRVGTEAFF.

The V and J genes are TRBV4-1 and TRBJ2-1; 8 bases align to TRBD2. The CDR3 has 16 residues. Germline CDR1 is MGHRA and CDR2 is YSYEKL. The J segment lost 4 bases and the V segment lost 2 bases, leaving 7 bases of the junction unmatched. The CDR3 sequence is CASSQFAGGPYNEQFF. CDR3 nucleotide sequence: TGCGCCAGCAGCCAATTTGCGGGGGGACCTTACAATGAGCAGTTCTTC.

CDR3 amino acids: CATSDGRNNSPLHF. DNA of the CDR3: TGTGCCACCAGTGATGGTAGAAATAATTCACCCCTCCACTTT. The V gene is TRBV24-1, the J gene TRBJ1-6; D unclear. CDR1 and CDR2 (germline): KGHDR, SFDVKD. Trimming left V 3 bases short and J 5 bases short, with 7 bases between. The CDR3 has 14 amino acids.

V and J are TRBV5-4 and TRBJ1-1; unclear D gene. Per germline, CDR1 SGHNT and CDR2 YYREEE (reference sequence). There are 14 residues in the CDR3. The V gene lost 0 bases and the J gene lost 0 bases, with 6 bases spanning the gap. DNA of the CDR3: TGTGCCAGCAGCTTGGGTGTAATGAACACTGAAGCTTTCTTT. Protein sequence: CASSLGVMNTEAFF.

The chain carries TRBV9 and TRBJ2-2, with TRBD2 matching 7 bases. There are 16 residues in the CDR3. Germline-derived CDR1 and CDR2 are SGDLS and YYNGEE. J lost 7 bases, V lost 4 bases, and 13 bases had no gene match. CDR3 in amino acids: CASSPRGSGEVGELFF. The CDR3 DNA follows: TGTGCCAGCAGCCCCCGGGGGAGCGGGGAAGTCGGGGAGCTGTTTTTT. The whole variable domain, remainder taken from reference TRBV9 and TRBJ2-2, is DSGVTQTPKHLITATGQRVTLRCSPRSGDLSVYWYQQSLDQGLQFLIQYYNGEERAKGNILERFSAQQFPDLHSELNLSSLELGDSALYFCASSPRGSGEVGELFFGEGSRLTVL.

This clone was picked up a small number of times. The rearrangement links TRBV30 to TRBJ1-3; D perhaps matches TRBD1 (5 bases). V was clipped by 4 bases and J by 0 bases, with 16 bases between them. Germline V gene data show CDR1 as GTSNPN and CDR2 as SVGIG (reference sequence). The CDR3 runs to 16 residues. CDR3 loop: CAWTLGTSRSGNTIYF. The CDR3, as DNA: TGTGCCTGGACTCTCGGGACTTCTCGCTCTGGAAACACCATATATTTT.

The chain carries TRBV1 and TRBJ2-1; the table's D call, TRBD1, has no DNA check behind it. TRBV1 is shown as a pseudogene. The CDR3 covers 12 residues. In DNA form, the CDR3 reads TGCACCAGCAGCCAAGATAGGGGTGAGCAGTTCTTC. This encodes CTSSQDRGEQFF.

The DNA of the CDR3 is TGTGCCAGCAGCCAAGATCCGCGGGCGAATTCTGGAAAACTGTTTTTT. Translation gives CASSQDPRANSGKLFF. This chain joins TRBV14 and TRBJ1-4; no definite D call. The CDR3 runs 16 residues. Between the trimmed V and J ends, which lost 0 bases and 10 bases, there was a span of 18 bases. The germline gives CDR1 SGHDN, CDR2 FVKESK.

The V gene is TRBV20-1, the J gene TRBJ1-4, with TRBD1 as a possible D gene (5 bases). This CDR3 contains 17 residues. The germline V gene has CDR1 DFQATT and CDR2 SNEGSKA (reference sequence). V lost 3 bases and J 0 bases, leaving 17 bases between the germline ends. Here the CDR3 reads CSASITGPSTTNEKLFF. CDR3 bases: TGCAGTGCTAGTATAACAGGTCCTTCCACAACTAATGAAAAACTGTTTTTT.

The chain combines TRBV15 with TRBJ2-7; tentatively, D is TRBD2 (7 bases). The ends were cut back, 4 bases at V and 4 bases at J, with 17 bases in the middle. The CDR3 is 15 residues long. Looked up from germline, CDR1 is LNHNV and CDR2 is YYDKDF (reference sequence). DNA of the CDR3: TGTGCCACCAGCATCCATACGGGGGGCTCATACGAGCAGTACTTC. This translates into CATSIHTGGSYEQYF.

This chain uses TRBV6-7 with TRBJ2-7, with TRBD1 as a possible D gene (5 bases). TRBV6-7 is an open reading frame whose function is uncertain. Trimming took 4 bases from V and 4 from J, leaving 32 bases between them. The CDR3 covers 20 residues. The CDR3 DNA follows: TGTGCCAGCAGTTTCCTCTCTGGGGCGAGTCCCCAGAGAAGTGTGTACGAGCAGTACTTC. It translates to CASSFLSGASPQRSVYEQYF.